Listed below are T cell receptor beta chains from one sample, sequenced in a study of shared clonotypes between healthy human individuals. TCRdb's table, derived via immunoSEQ multiplex PCR, lists solely in-frame clones and lacks some. This table holds some 2,100,000 clones, 90% to 95% found once. The specimen sequenced was naive CD8+ T cells from PBMCs. These receptors were collected from a man aged 18 to 29 in good health. Some clones in this sample may be carry-over from other donors' samples. CDR3s include the opening cysteine and the closing phenylalanine or tryptophan. A D gene is named only where the DNA matches it firmly. Only some rows state a clone size, as once, few, many or a class for expanded clones.

abundance	d_gene	v_gene	j_gene	CDR3nt	CDR3aa
NA	TRBD1	TRBV6-6	TRBJ2-1	TGTGCCAGCAGCCTGACAGGGGGAGGCCTGGGTGAGCAGTTCTTC	CASSLTGGGLGEQFF
NA	TRBD2	TRBV28	TRBJ2-7	TGTGCCAGCAGGGAACTGACTAGCGGGAGCTACGAGCAGTACTTC	CASRELTSGSYEQYF
NA	NA	TRBV28	TRBJ1-5	TGTGCCAGCAGTTTAGGACCTTATAGCAATCAGCCCCAGCATTTT	CASSLGPYSNQPQHF
NA	NA	TRBV29-1	TRBJ2-7	TGCAGCGTACGGACAGCCAGATACGAGCAGTACTTC	CSVRTARYEQYF
NA	NA	TRBV11-2	TRBJ1-3	TGTGCCAGCAGCTTAACCGGCTCTGGAAACACCATATATTTT	CASSLTGSGNTIYF
NA	NA	TRBV28	TRBJ1-1	TGTGCCAGCAGAGACGGTGAAGCTTTCTTT	CASRDGEAFF
NA	NA	TRBV5-6	TRBJ2-2	TGTGCCAGCAGCTTGGTGGGTTTCGGGGAGCTGTTTTTT	CASSLVGFGELFF
NA	NA	TRBV19	TRBJ2-1	TGTGCCAGTAGTATGGAGGGCGGACGCTCCTACAATGAGCAGTTCTTC	CASSMEGGRSYNEQFF
NA	TRBD1	TRBV14	TRBJ2-1	TGTGCCAGCAGCCCTCGGGACAGGTATCATGAGCAGTTCTTC	CASSPRDRYHEQFF
NA	TRBD2	TRBV4-1	TRBJ2-1	TGCGCCAGCAGACAAGCGGGACTGGGGAACAATGAGCAGTTCTTC	CASRQAGLGNNEQFF
once	TRBD2	TRBV7-9	TRBJ2-1	TGTGCCAGCAGCTCGAATTTAGCGGGAGCCCTCTACAATGAGCAGTTCTTC	CASSSNLAGALYNEQFF
once	NA	TRBV7-3	TRBJ2-1	TGTGCCAGCAGCATCCTCCCGGCCTACAATGAGCAGTTCTTC	CASSILPAYNEQFF
once	NA	TRBV30	TRBJ2-2	TGTGCCTGGAGTGTTCCGCGGTACACCGGGGAGCTGTTTTTT	CAWSVPRYTGELFF
NA	TRBD1	TRBV27	TRBJ1-5	TGTGCCAGCAGTCAGACCGCCGGGACAGGGAATCAGCCCCAGCATTTT	CASSQTAGTGNQPQHF
NA	NA	TRBV10-3	TRBJ2-1	TGTGCCATCAGTGAGCGGGAGAGGGGAAATGAGCAGTTCTTC	CAISERERGNEQFF
NA	NA	TRBV7-3	TRBJ2-3	TGTGCCAGCAGATCAGAAAGACTAGACCGCACAGATACGCAGTATTTT	CASRSERLDRTDTQYF
NA	NA	TRBV18	TRBJ2-7	TGTGCCAGCTCAGCCATTAATGGGGGAAACTACGAGCAGTACTTC	CASSAINGGNYEQYF
few	NA	TRBV28	TRBJ1-1	TGTGCCAGCAGTGCCTTACGGGGAAGGGGCACTGAAGCTTTCTTT	CASSALRGRGTEAFF
NA	NA	TRBV28	TRBJ1-2	TGTGCCAGCAGTTTCCCGGGATCACTTCTCGACTATGGCTACACCTTC	CASSFPGSLLDYGYTF
once	NA	TRBV14	TRBJ2-4	TGTGCCAGCAGCCAAGGGGGACTAGCCAAAAACATTCAGTACTTC	CASSQGGLAKNIQYF
NA	NA	TRBV19	TRBJ1-5	TGTGCCAGTAGTATATTCCCGGGGTTGAATCAGCCCCAGCATTTT	CASSIFPGLNQPQHF
NA	NA	TRBV19	TRBJ2-1	TGTGCCAGTAGTATTTGGCAGCTAAACCAGGGGCAGTTCTTC	CASSIWQLNQGQFF
NA	NA	TRBV15	TRBJ1-2	TGTGCCACCAGCAGAGGAGGGGAGGGGGACTATGGCTACACCTTC	CATSRGGEGDYGYTF
NA	NA	TRBV15	TRBJ1-1	TGTGCCACCAGCCCCCGGGCAGGGAACGCTTTCTTT	CATSPRAGNAFF
NA	TRBD1	TRBV7-4	TRBJ1-5	TGTGCCAGCAGCTCCCGGGACAGGGGGTTCTATAGCAATCAGCCCCAGCATTTT	CASSSRDRGFYSNQPQHF
NA	NA	TRBV7-6	TRBJ1-6	TGTGCCAGCAGCTTAGGCAATGGTTATTCACCCCTCCACTTT	CASSLGNGYSPLHF
NA	TRBD2	TRBV7-6	TRBJ2-3	TGTGCCAGCAGCGTCGGACTAGCGGGAGTGAGGCCAGATACGCAGTATTTT	CASSVGLAGVRPDTQYF
few	NA	TRBV19	TRBJ1-1	TGTGCCAGTAGTATCACTTTGACTGAAGCTTTCTTT	CASSITLTEAFF
NA	NA	TRBV27	TRBJ2-7	TGTGCCAGCAGCTTGACCCTGGACTACGAGCAGTACTTC	CASSLTLDYEQYF
NA	NA	TRBV6-5	TRBJ2-7	TGTGCCAGCAGCACACAGGGCTACTATTACTTC	CASSTQGYYYF
NA	NA	TRBV5-6	TRBJ2-7	TGTGCCAGCAGCTTGTATATGTCCTACGAGCAGTACTTC	CASSLYMSYEQYF
NA	TRBD2	TRBV27	TRBJ2-5	TGTGCCAGCAGTTTAATGGGAGGGGCCCAAGAGACCCAGTACTTC	CASSLMGGAQETQYF
few	NA	TRBV5-1	TRBJ2-1	TGCGCCAGCAGCTTAATCCACCCCTATGGAAGGGGTCCTGACAATGAGCAGTTCTTC	CASSLIHPYGRGPDNEQFF
NA	TRBD1	TRBV10-3	TRBJ1-1	TGTGCCATCAGTGGACAGACAGGGATGAACACTGAAGCTTTCTTT	CAISGQTGMNTEAFF
NA	TRBD1	TRBV7-9	TRBJ1-2	TGTGCCAGCAGCTTAGCGCTGGGACAGGGAGACTACACCTTC	CASSLALGQGDYTF
NA	NA	TRBV10-2	TRBJ2-1	TGCGCCAGCAGTGAGTCCCAGGGTACTAATGAGCAGTTCTTC	CASSESQGTNEQFF
NA	NA	TRBV30	TRBJ2-1	TGTGCCTGGAGCGCCGGATACAATGAGCAGTTCTTC	CAWSAGYNEQFF
NA	TRBD2	TRBV27	TRBJ2-1	TGTGCCAGCAGTTCACGACTCTCTCGCGGGGGATACAATGAGCAGTTCTTC	CASSSRLSRGGYNEQFF
NA	NA	TRBV4-1	TRBJ2-7	TGCGCCAGCAGCCTTGGGACCAGGTCCTACGAGCAGTACTTC	CASSLGTRSYEQYF
NA	NA	TRBV30	TRBJ1-1	TGTGCCTGGAGGGGGTATACTGAAGCTTTCTTT	CAWRGYTEAFF
NA	NA	TRBV7-2	TRBJ2-3	TGTGCCAGCAGCTCTCCCCCGGATACGCAGTATTTT	CASSSPPDTQYF
NA	NA	TRBV29-1	TRBJ2-1	TGCAGCGTTGAAGGGTCGCCTAGAGAGCAGTTCTTC	CSVEGSPREQFF
NA	NA	TRBV4-3	TRBJ2-5	TGCGCCAGCAGCCAAGATCGGTCTTGGGGGGAGACCCAGTACTTC	CASSQDRSWGETQYF
NA	NA	TRBV28	TRBJ2-7	TGTGCCAGCAGCTATCAGGGCGGCGGTTACGAGCAGTACTTC	CASSYQGGGYEQYF
NA	TRBD1	TRBV5-1	TRBJ2-5	TGCGCCAGCAGCTCCCCTCTTGGGACAGCGTACCAAGAGACCCAGTACTTC	CASSSPLGTAYQETQYF